The text below deals with one T cell receptor (beta chain). Antigen specificity is unknown. The treatment is: some 19 received Ad26.COV2.S at low or high dose, single or two shots; several received placebo; per-sample allocation not given. Sampling was done on day 63 after the first vaccine or placebo injection. These data belong to a study of Ad26.COV2.S vaccination and SARS-CoV-2 variants. Study context: Of the COV1001 trial arms, the Ad26.COV2.S arm included the donor. Findings and caveats of the study: Vaccinees reportedly had broad spike-specific CD8+ and CD4+ T cell responses.

Repertoires were generated with immunoSEQ multiplex PCR, while TCRdb's copy carries only in-frame clones and drops some. The top ten hold around 7% of the sample, which has about 400,000 clones, about four fifths seen once. This CDR3 has 11 amino acids. CDR1 is LGHDT, CDR2 YNNKEL, per germline (reference sequence). The V and J genes are TRBV3-1 (or the pseudogene TRBV3-2) and TRBJ2-7; D is tentatively TRBD1 or TRBD2 (5 bases each). The specimen comprised peripheral blood, sampled in a trial of Ad26.COV2.S vaccine versus placebo. The TCR sequence derives from a person aged 18-65 years who received the Ad26.COV2.S COVID-19 vaccine or a placebo. The CDR3 sequence: CAASEGYEQYF. The CDR3, as DNA: TGTGCAGCATCCGAGGGGTACGAGCAGTACTTC.